These 31 T cell receptor beta chains were sequenced from one sample in a study of CD8 T cells in Susac syndrome. With random hexamers, 0.5 to 1 ug RNA was reverse transcribed. TCRdb reprocessed the immunoSEQ multiplex PCR reads via MiXCR and lists one record per CDR3 protein. The profile shows 150,000 to 160,000 distinct CDR3 sequences, 90% to 95% of them singletons. What was sequenced was CD4+ T cells from PBMCs. The origin of the receptors is a human donor with Susac syndrome.

The chain combines TRBV7-2 with TRBJ1-1; D gene ambiguous. The V gene's germline CDR1 is SGHTA and CDR2 FQGNSA. V was shortened by 1 base and J by 6 bases, with 18 bases between the two germline ends. The CDR3 is made up of 16 amino acids. The CDR3 bases are TGTGCCAGCAGCTTAGGTACCTCCGGGGAGAAGGCTGAAGCTTTCTTT. It encodes CASSLGTSGEKAEAFF. Using reference TRBV7-2 and TRBJ1-1 for the parts outside the CDR3, the full variable domain is GAGVSQSPSNKVTEKGKDVELRCDPISGHTALYWYRQSLGQGLEFLIYFQGNSAPDKSGLPSDRFSAERTGGSVSTLTIQRTQQEDSAVYLCASSLGTSGEKAEAFFGQGTRLTVV.

V gene TRBV14 combines with J gene TRBJ1-2, with D maybe TRBD1 (5 bases). Looked up from germline, CDR1 is SGHDN and CDR2 is FVKESK. Trimming removed 5 bases from V and 4 bases from J, with 11 bases in between. The CDR3 consists of 13 residues. The CDR3 DNA reads as TGTGCCAGCAGCGAACGGGACTTCTATGGCTACACCTTC. Amino acid sequence: CASSERDFYGYTF.

The chain uses TRBV5-1 and TRBJ1-4; 7 nucleotides align to TRBD1. The germline CDR1 and CDR2 sequences are SGHRS and YFSETQ. The CDR3 is made up of 16 amino acids. The J segment lost 0 bases and the V segment lost 0 bases, leaving 2 bases of the junction unmatched. The CDR3 nucleotides read TGCGCCAGCAGCTTGGCGGGACAGACAACTAATGAAAAACTGTTTTTT. This gives the protein CASSLAGQTTNEKLFF.

The chain carries TRBV5-6 and TRBJ1-5, with D perhaps matching TRBD1 (5 bases). The germline gives CDR1 SGHDT, CDR2 YYEEEE. The CDR3 has 14 residues. Trimming shortened V by 4 bases and J by 0 bases, and 8 bases separated the two germline ends. The CDR3 protein is CASSVRDSNQPQHF. Here the CDR3 DNA reads TGTGCCAGCAGCGTCAGGGATAGCAATCAGCCCCAGCATTTT.

The chain uses TRBV2 and TRBJ2-7; 7 bases line up with TRBD1. V lost 8 bases to trimming and J lost 3 bases; unmatched junction nucleotides: 4. This CDR3 contains 12 residues. Germline CDR1 SNHLY, CDR2 FYNNEI. This CDR3 reads CASGRTGYEQYF. CDR3 coding DNA: TGTGCCAGCGGTCGGACAGGCTACGAGCAGTACTTC.

This chain links TRBV20-1 with TRBJ2-7; 8 nucleotides agree with TRBD1. CDR1 is DFQATT, CDR2 SNEGSKA, per germline (reference sequence). There are 14 residues in the CDR3. The V and J ends lost 3 bases and 4 bases, in that order; junction bases with no gene match: 8. This CDR3 reads CSASRGQGAYEQYF. The CDR3 DNA sequence: TGCAGTGCTAGTAGAGGACAGGGAGCGTACGAGCAGTACTTC.

The V call is TRBV5-1, the J call TRBJ2-2, with D perhaps TRBD1 or TRBD2 (5 bases each). V gave up 4 bases and J gave up 0 bases, with 16 bases separating them. Germline values: CDR1 SGHRS, CDR2 YFSETQ. The length of the CDR3 is 17 residues. The DNA of the CDR3 is TGCGCCAGCAGCCGCATTGGGACGGTCGCGAACACCGGGGAGCTGTTTTTT. Translated, it gives CASSRIGTVANTGELFF.

The gene calls are TRBV7-2 and TRBJ2-1; TRBD1 agrees at 8 bases. The CDR3 contains 15 residues. Losses at the gene ends were 5 bases for V and 2 bases for J; bases not matched to a gene: 5. The germline CDR1 and CDR2 sequences are SGHTA and FQGNSA. CDR3 sequence: CASSIGTGPYNEQFF. CDR3 nucleotides: TGTGCCAGCAGCATCGGGACAGGACCCTACAATGAGCAGTTCTTC.

V gene TRBV13 combines with J gene TRBJ1-6, with 7 bases lining up with TRBD1. The CDR3 runs 15 residues. In germline, CDR1 is PRHDT, CDR2 FYEKMQ (reference sequence). The J segment lost 7 bases and the V segment lost 0 bases, leaving 3 bases of the junction unmatched. The CDR3 is CASSLGDRKNSPLHF. DNA for the CDR3: TGTGCCAGCAGCTTAGGGGACAGGAAGAATTCACCCCTCCACTTT. Full variable domain (rest looked up from reference TRBV13 and TRBJ1-6): AAGVIQSPRHLIKEKRETATLKCYPIPRHDTVYWYQQGPGQDPQFLISFYEKMQSDKGSIPDRFSAQQFSDYHSELNMSSLELGDSALYFCASSLGDRKNSPLHFGNGTRLTVT.

The rearrangement links TRBV20-1 to TRBJ2-3, with TRBD2 as a possible D gene (5 bases). This CDR3 spans 16 amino acids. Germline V CDR1 and CDR2: DFQATT, SNEGSKA (reference sequence). Trimming removed 0 bases at V and 0 bases at J, with 13 bases between. The CDR3 reads CSARDPGGGSTDTQYF. The CDR3 bases are TGCAGTGCTAGAGATCCCGGAGGAGGCAGCACAGATACGCAGTATTTT.

V and J are TRBV5-1 and TRBJ2-5, with a weak D call TRBD1 (5 bases). The CDR3 totals 14 residues. V gave up 1 base and J gave up 1 base, with 8 bases separating them. Germline values: CDR1 SGHRS, CDR2 YFSETQ. CDR3 residues: CASSLSQGQETQYF. The CDR3 bases are TGCGCCAGCAGCTTGTCGCAGGGCCAAGAGACCCAGTACTTC.

The chain has TRBV20-1 and TRBJ2-1; weak D call: TRBD2 (7 bases). Germline loops: CDR1 DFQATT, CDR2 SNEGSKA (reference sequence). This CDR3 has 16 residues. Trimming removed 4 bases at V and 7 bases at J, with 23 bases between. CDR3 nucleotide sequence: TGCAGTGCTACCCCCTGGGGGGGGCGGTCTTATAATGAGCAGTTCTTC. This encodes CSATPWGGRSYNEQFF.

This rearrangement joins TRBV25-1 to TRBJ2-1, with 9 bases fitting TRBD2. The V gene's germline CDR1 is MGHDK and CDR2 SYGVNS. V was clipped by 7 bases and J by 4 bases; unmatched bases: 11. CDR3 length: 16 residues. CDR3: CASTPGLAGMYNEQFF. DNA for the CDR3: TGTGCCAGCACTCCGGGGCTAGCGGGGATGTACAATGAGCAGTTCTTC.

The V gene is TRBV5-1, the J gene TRBJ1-2, with TRBD1 as a possible D gene (6 bases). The germline V gene has CDR1 SGHRS and CDR2 YFSETQ. The CDR3 has 12 amino acids. V was clipped by 4 bases and J by 8 bases, with 12 bases between them. CDR3 DNA: TGCGCCAGCAGCCCCGAGGGGGAGGGCTACACCTTC. Translation gives CASSPEGEGYTF.

V usage is TRBV5-1 and J usage is TRBJ2-1; D not resolved. The CDR3 is 15 amino acids. CDR1 SGHRS and CDR2 YFSETQ come from the germline V gene. Trimming removed 3 bases at V and 6 bases at J, with 16 bases between. The CDR3 region is CASSSNVGSSNEQFF. The CDR3 DNA reads TGCGCCAGCAGCTCCAACGTCGGCTCCAGCAATGAGCAGTTCTTC.

Only one count was recorded for this clonotype. The V and J genes are TRBV6-6 and TRBJ2-5, with D hard to call. This CDR3 region has 11 residues. Trimming stripped 6 bases from V and 3 bases from J, with 5 bases between. CDR1 and CDR2 from the germline V gene are MNHNY and SVGAGI (reference sequence). CDR3 protein: CASRTKETQYF. CDR3 sequence (DNA): TGTGCCAGCAGAACCAAAGAGACCCAGTACTTC.

CDR3 DNA: TGTGCCAGCCGCTCAGGGGATTATAGCAATCAGCCCCAGCATTTT. Translated, it gives CASRSGDYSNQPQHF. The V and J genes are TRBV2 and TRBJ1-5, with a weak D call TRBD1 (6 bases). The germline V gene encodes CDR1 SNHLY and CDR2 FYNNEI. The CDR3 is 15 residues long. V lost 8 bases and J lost 0, with 14 bases in between.

This chain uses TRBV14 with TRBJ2-5; 8 bases are shared with TRBD2. V gave up 4 bases and J gave up 7 bases; unmatched junction bases: 11. Germline CDR1 SGHDN, CDR2 FVKESK. The CDR3 sequence is 15 residues long. The CDR3 DNA sequence: TGTGCCAGCAGCCTGGATAGCGGGGAGATCGGGACCCAGTACTTC. Translation: CASSLDSGEIGTQYF.

V gene TRBV6-2 or TRBV6-3 combines with J gene TRBJ2-6; D uncertain. The CDR3 covers 13 residues. Germline values: CDR1 MNHEY, CDR2 SVGEGT. Trimming removed 5 bases at V and 6 bases at J, with 8 bases between. CDR3 protein: CASSVWEANVLTF. The CDR3 nucleotides are TGTGCCAGCAGTGTTTGGGAGGCCAACGTCCTGACTTTC.

The chain recombines TRBV7-6 with TRBJ2-1, with TRBD2 identical over 7 bases. V shed 4 bases, J shed 2 bases, and the junction held 8 bases outside the gene matches. This CDR3 comprises 16 residues. Germline V gene data show CDR1 as SGHVS and CDR2 as FNYEAQ. The CDR3 region has the DNA TGTGCCAGCAGCTCCCGCGGGGGACTGACCTACAATGAGCAGTTCTTC. Translating it yields CASSSRGGLTYNEQFF.

The genes are TRBV5-1 and TRBJ2-7; 11 bases fit TRBD1. J gave up 7 bases and V 4 bases, and 10 bases lay outside the gene matches. This CDR3 has 15 residues. The germline gives CDR1 SGHRS, CDR2 YFSETQ. The CDR3 DNA follows: TGCGCCAGCAGCCGTTACGCCGGGACAGGGGGAGAGCAGTACTTC. Its translation is CASSRYAGTGGEQYF.

A single count supports this clonotype. This chain joins TRBV29-1 and TRBJ1-2, with 8 bases matching TRBD1. J gave up 2 bases and V 4 bases, and 12 bases lay outside the gene matches. The CDR3 totals 16 residues. Germline V gene data show CDR1 as SQVTM and CDR2 as ANQGSEA. The CDR3 DNA sequence: TGCAGCGTTGGAGGGACAGGTTCACCCTCAAACTATGGCTACACCTTC. It codes for CSVGGTGSPSNYGYTF.

The CDR3 DNA sequence: TGTGCCATCAGTGAGTCGAAAGCACCGTGGAATGAGCAGTTCTTC. Its protein is CAISESKAPWNEQFF. V usage is TRBV10-3 and J usage is TRBJ2-1; D unresolved. V was cut by 0 bases and J by 7 bases, with 13 bases left in between. Germline CDR1 reads ENHRY; CDR2 reads SYGVKD. The CDR3 contains 15 residues.

The chain is built from TRBV11-2 and TRBJ2-5; 10 bases agree with TRBD2. This CDR3 contains 15 residues. J was trimmed by 2 bases and V by 5 bases; bases with no gene match: 5. Germline lookup yields CDR1 SGHAT and CDR2 FQNNGV. CDR3 region: CASSLGLAAQETQYF. For the CDR3, the DNA is TGTGCCAGCAGCCTAGGACTAGCGGCGCAAGAGACCCAGTACTTC.

The chain couples TRBV20-1 to TRBJ1-5, with D unresolved. Per the germline V gene, CDR1 is DFQATT and CDR2 is SNEGSKA (reference sequence). Trimming took 7 bases from V and 4 from J, leaving 14 bases between them. The CDR3 covers 13 residues. CDR3: CSVPERVNQPQHF. CDR3 coding DNA: TGCAGTGTCCCGGAAAGGGTAAATCAGCCCCAGCATTTT.

This chain connects TRBV10-2 to TRBJ1-1, with D possibly matching TRBD1 (5 bases). V lost 5 bases and J 4 bases, leaving 11 bases between the germline ends. The germline V gene has CDR1 WSHSY and CDR2 SAAADI. The CDR3 has 13 residues. The CDR3 here is CASSKGIITEAFF. The CDR3 DNA reads TGCGCCAGCAGTAAGGGGATTATCACTGAAGCTTTCTTT.

This clonotype was picked up one time. The rearrangement joins TRBV28 to TRBJ2-4; no firm D call. This CDR3 contains 11 residues. Trimming shortened V by 6 bases and J by 7 bases, and 7 bases separated the two germline ends. Germline CDR1 reads MDHEN; CDR2 reads SYDVKM. Here the CDR3 reads CASRGGNIQYF. The CDR3 nucleotides are TGTGCCAGCAGGGGTGGGAACATTCAGTACTTC.

The rearrangement joins TRBV20-1 to TRBJ2-5, with D possibly being TRBD1 (6 bases). The germline V gene has CDR1 DFQATT and CDR2 SNEGSKA (reference sequence). V shed 6 bases and J shed 5 bases, with 19 bases lying between them. The CDR3 has 14 residues. CDR3 coding DNA: TGCAGTGCGCCGGACAGCCTCCCGCCGGAGACCCAGTACTTC. This gives the protein CSAPDSLPPETQYF.

The genes are TRBV9 and TRBJ1-6; D is uncertain. Per germline, CDR1 SGDLS and CDR2 YYNGEE. V shed 3 bases and J shed 2 bases, with 6 bases lying between them. The CDR3 consists of 14 residues. The DNA for the CDR3 is TGTGCCAGCAGCGCTAGAGCCTATAATTCACCCCTCCACTTT. It specifies CASSARAYNSPLHF.

The DNA for the CDR3 is TGTGCCAGCAGCAGACCATCCGGACCCAGGGCGGATACGCAGTATTTT. It yields the protein CASSRPSGPRADTQYF. The rearrangement uses TRBV4-2 and TRBJ2-3; tentatively, D is TRBD1 (5 bases). CDR3 length: 16 residues. Germline CDR1 and CDR2: LGHNA and YNFKEQ. V lost 5 bases to trimming and J lost 6 bases, with 21 bases between them.

The CDR3 reads CASSLGRTPYNEQFF. CDR3 nucleotides: TGTGCCAGCAGCTTAGGCCGAACCCCCTACAATGAGCAGTTCTTC. The chain carries TRBV7-6 and TRBJ2-1; D is undetermined. Between the trimmed V and J ends, which lost 1 base and 2 bases, there was a span of 9 bases. CDR1 is SGHVS and CDR2 is FNYEAQ in the germline V gene. This CDR3 is built from 15 residues.